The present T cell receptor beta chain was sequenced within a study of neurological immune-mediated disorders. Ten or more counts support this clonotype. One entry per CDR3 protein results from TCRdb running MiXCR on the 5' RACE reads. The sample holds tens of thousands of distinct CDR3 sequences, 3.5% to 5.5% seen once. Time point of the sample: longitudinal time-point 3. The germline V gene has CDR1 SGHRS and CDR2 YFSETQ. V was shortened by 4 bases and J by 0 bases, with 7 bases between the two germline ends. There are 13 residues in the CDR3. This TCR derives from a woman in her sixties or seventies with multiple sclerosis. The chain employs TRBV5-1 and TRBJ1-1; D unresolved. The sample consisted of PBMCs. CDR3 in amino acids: CASSPAVNTEAFF. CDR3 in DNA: TGCGCCAGCAGCCCGGCGGTGAACACTGAAGCTTTCTTT.